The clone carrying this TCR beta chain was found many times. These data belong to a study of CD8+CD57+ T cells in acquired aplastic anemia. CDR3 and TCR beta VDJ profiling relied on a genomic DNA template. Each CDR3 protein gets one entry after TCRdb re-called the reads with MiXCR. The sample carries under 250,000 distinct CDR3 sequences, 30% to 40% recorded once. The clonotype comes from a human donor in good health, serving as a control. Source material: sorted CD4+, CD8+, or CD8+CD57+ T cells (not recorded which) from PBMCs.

The DNA for the CDR3 is TGTGCCAGCAGCCGCGAGAGGGGAGACACCGGGGAGCTGTTTTTT. Its protein is CASSRERGDTGELFF. The chain combines TRBV2 with TRBJ2-2; the D call may be TRBD1 or TRBD2 (5 bases each). Trimming removed 6 bases at V and 3 bases at J, with 14 bases between. The CDR3 extends over 15 amino acids. The V gene's germline CDR1 is SNHLY and CDR2 FYNNEI. The whole variable domain, remainder taken from reference TRBV2 and TRBJ2-2, is EPEVTQTPSHQVTQMGQEVILRCVPISNHLYFYWYRQILGQKVEFLVSFYNNEISEKSEIFDDQFSVERPDGSNFTLKIRSTKLEDSAMYFCASSRERGDTGELFFGEGSRLTVL.